This note documents a single TCR beta chain sequence. The same CDR3 arises from other DNA sequences in this sample as well. Assay: immunoSEQ multiplex PCR; the TCRdb copy retains only in-frame clones and omits some. In the table there are 2 million to 2.5 million clones, approximately 94% of which are singletons. This specimen belongs to a study of shared clonotypes between healthy human individuals. Germline assignment: CDR1 MDHEN and CDR2 SYDVKM. CDR3 size: 13 residues. Trimming took 6 bases from V and 4 from J, leaving 10 bases between them. The V gene is TRBV28, the J gene TRBJ1-3; tentatively, D is TRBD1 (5 bases). The sequence was collected from a man aged 18 to 30 in good health. Sequenced sample: naive CD4+ T cells sorted from blood. The subset here: CD45RA+ positively selected. The CDR3 reads CASSGGRGNTIYF. CDR3 sequence (DNA): TGTGCCAGCAGCGGGGGTCGAGGAAACACCATATATTTT.